Listed here are 26 T cell receptor beta chains from one sample, sequenced in a study of T-cell memory formation after mild COVID-19. TCRdb reprocessed the 5' RACE reads via MiXCR and lists one record per CDR3 protein. The data contain under 400,000 distinct CDR3 sequences, around a fifth of them seen just once; the ten biggest clones take up about an eighth. Sequences were obtained from PBMCs or a T cell subset sorted from them (not recorded which). These receptors all stem from an adult woman who had mild COVID-19 (a few samples of this study predate the infection). Cell type and time point are not known.

The genes are TRBV6-2 or TRBV6-3 and TRBJ1-1; tentative D call: TRBD1 (6 bases). V was clipped by 5 bases and J by 1 base, with 14 bases between them. This CDR3 has 15 residues. Germline-derived CDR1 and CDR2 are MNHEY and SVGEGT. The CDR3 DNA reads TGTGCCAGCAGTGACCCGGGACAACCGAACACTGAAGCTTTCTTT. It codes for CASSDPGQPNTEAFF.

This clonotype was found many times. The J gene is TRBJ2-2, the V gene TRBV6-5; D is unresolved. The CDR3 runs to 16 residues. Germline CDR1 reads MNHEY; CDR2 reads SVGAGI. V shed 6 bases and J shed 0 bases, with 14 bases lying between them. The CDR3 DNA sequence: TGTGCCAGCAGCCTAGACGGTCCTACGAACACCGGGGAGCTGTTTTTT. Translating it yields CASSLDGPTNTGELFF.

In this sample, this clonotype turned up a few times. This rearrangement joins TRBV20-1 to TRBJ2-1, with TRBD2 matching over 9 bases. In germline, CDR1 is DFQATT, CDR2 SNEGSKA (reference sequence). This CDR3 has 15 amino acids. Trimming removed 6 bases from V and 8 bases from J; junction bases left unmatched: 14. Here the CDR3 reads CSARGGGGAADEQFF. The CDR3 bases are TGCAGTGCCCGCGGGGGGGGCGGGGCAGCCGATGAGCAGTTCTTC.

The chain joins TRBV5-1 to TRBJ1-5; a weak D match, TRBD1 (6 bases). V was trimmed by 1 base and J by 3 bases, leaving 11 bases between them. CDR1 and CDR2 (germline): SGHRS, YFSETQ. The CDR3 is made up of 15 amino acids. The CDR3 DNA reads TGCGCCAGCAGCTTGAGCCCAGGGGACAATCAGCCCCAGCATTTT. Protein product: CASSLSPGDNQPQHF.

The chain joins TRBV12-3 or TRBV12-4 to TRBJ2-3; 7 nucleotides align to TRBD1. The CDR3 consists of 14 residues. Losses at the gene ends were 5 bases for V and 6 bases for J; bases not matched to a gene: 8. The CDR3 sequence: CASSTRQGADTQYF. CDR3 nucleotide sequence: TGTGCCAGCAGTACTCGACAGGGTGCGGATACGCAGTATTTT.

This sequence joins TRBV5-6 and TRBJ1-1, with TRBD1 matching 8 bases. CDR3 length: 16 residues. From germline, CDR1 is SGHDT and CDR2 YYEEEE. After removal of 0 bases from V and 1 base from J, the junction contained 5 bases not matched to a gene. Here the CDR3 DNA reads TGTGCCAGCAGCTTGGAACAGGGGGGGAGGAACACTGAAGCTTTCTTT. Translated: CASSLEQGGRNTEAFF.

This clonotype was observed a few times. This chain links TRBV4-1 with TRBJ2-7; 13 nucleotides align to TRBD2. CDR1 is MGHRA and CDR2 is YSYEKL in the germline V gene. The V gene end was trimmed by 3 bases and the J gene end by 4 bases; junction bases not matched to a gene: 6. The length of the CDR3 is 16 residues. The CDR3 sequence is CASSHRTSGGLYEQYF. The CDR3 DNA reads TGCGCCAGCAGCCACCGGACTAGCGGGGGCCTGTACGAGCAGTACTTC.

The V call is TRBV12-3 or TRBV12-4, the J call TRBJ1-6; TRBD1 matches 8 bases. The CDR3 is 14 amino acids. The J segment lost 9 bases and the V segment lost 6 bases, leaving 7 bases of the junction unmatched. The DNA of the CDR3 is TGTGCCAGCAGCAAAGGACAGGGCGGTTCACCCCTCCACTTT. Translating it yields CASSKGQGGSPLHF.

This clonotype was found many times. This sequence joins TRBV20-1 and TRBJ1-2; TRBD1 matches 12 bases. Germline V CDR1 and CDR2: DFQATT, SNEGSKA (reference sequence). With V trimmed by 6 bases and J by 6 bases, 14 bases remained unmatched. CDR3 length: 16 residues. The CDR3 loop is CSAQSPRDRGRHGYTF. CDR3 bases: TGCAGTGCCCAATCTCCCCGGGACAGGGGGCGTCATGGCTACACCTTC.

This chain joins TRBV29-1 and TRBJ2-1, with 8 bases fitting TRBD2. Germline values: CDR1 SQVTM, CDR2 ANQGSEA. The CDR3 extends over 14 amino acids. Germline trimming cut 2 bases from V and 8 bases from J; bases unmatched to any gene: 8. The CDR3 spells CSVERSFGRDEQFF. CDR3 DNA: TGCAGCGTTGAAAGGTCTTTCGGGAGGGATGAGCAGTTCTTC.

V and J are TRBV20-1 and TRBJ2-7; 7 nucleotides line up with TRBD1. Trimming cost V 6 bases and J 4 bases; bases outside gene matches: 6. Germline V lookup: CDR1 DFQATT, CDR2 SNEGSKA (reference sequence). The CDR3 extends over 12 amino acids. The DNA of the CDR3 is TGCAGTGCGCCGAGGGGGCTGTACGAGCAGTACTTC. This gives the protein CSAPRGLYEQYF.

The chain combines TRBV12-3 or TRBV12-4 with TRBJ2-1; 10 positions match TRBD2. Losses at the gene ends were 5 bases for V and 5 bases for J; bases not matched to a gene: 6. The CDR3 length is 15 residues. CDR3: CASSPLAGVNNEQFF. DNA of the CDR3: TGTGCCAGCAGTCCCCTAGCGGGAGTCAACAATGAGCAGTTCTTC.

The gene calls are TRBV2 and TRBJ2-6; 7 positions match TRBD1. The V segment lost 4 bases and the J segment 4 bases; nucleotides outside the gene matches: 7. The CDR3 extends over 16 amino acids. In germline, CDR1 is SNHLY, CDR2 FYNNEI. The CDR3 spells CASSVDRGRGANVLTF. The CDR3 DNA follows: TGTGCCAGCAGTGTAGATAGGGGGCGAGGGGCCAACGTCCTGACTTTC. The full variable domain, its missing parts supplied by reference TRBV2 and TRBJ2-6, is EPEVTQTPSHQVTQMGQEVILRCVPISNHLYFYWYRQILGQKVEFLVSFYNNEISEKSEIFDDQFSVERPDGSNFTLKIRSTKLEDSAMYFCASSVDRGRGANVLTFGAGSRLTVL.

The table lists this clonotype with a few counts. V and J are TRBV5-1 and TRBJ2-2, with unresolved D. CDR3 size: 13 residues. Germline V lookup: CDR1 SGHRS, CDR2 YFSETQ. V shed 0 bases and J shed 3 bases, with 3 bases lying between them. The CDR3 protein is CASSLAHTGELFF. CDR3 bases: TGCGCCAGCAGCTTGGCCCACACCGGGGAGCTGTTTTTT.

The V gene is TRBV11-2, the J gene TRBJ2-1; D unclear. Trimming cost V 5 bases and J 9 bases, with 17 bases left between them. The CDR3 loop spans 14 amino acids. Germline V gene lookup returns CDR1 SGHAT and CDR2 FQNNGV. The CDR3 protein is CASSILPIGAEQFF. CDR3 DNA: TGTGCCAGCAGCATCCTGCCCATAGGTGCTGAGCAGTTCTTC. The full variable domain, its missing parts supplied by reference TRBV11-2 and TRBJ2-1, is EAGVAQSPRYKIIEKRQSVAFWCNPISGHATLYWYQQILGQGPKLLIQFQNNGVVDDSQLPKDRFSAERLKGVDSTLKIQPAKLEDSAVYLCASSILPIGAEQFFGPGTRLTVL.

This clonotype was counted between two and nine times. The V gene is TRBV29-1, the J gene TRBJ2-5; no definite D call. CDR1 is SQVTM, CDR2 ANQGSEA, per germline. The CDR3 loop spans 13 amino acids. The germline V and J ends were trimmed by 4 bases and 0 bases, with 9 bases remaining between them. CDR3 nucleotide sequence: TGCAGCGTTGTGCCATGGAACCAAGAGACCCAGTACTTC. Amino acids: CSVVPWNQETQYF.

The chain combines TRBV5-1 with TRBJ1-4, with D maybe TRBD1 (5 bases). This CDR3 region has 16 residues. V shed 4 bases and J shed 0 bases, with 13 bases lying between them. Germline-derived CDR1 and CDR2 are SGHRS and YFSETQ. CDR3 DNA: TGCGCCAGCAGCACCGGGACCGCGACAACTAATGAAAAACTGTTTTTT. Residues: CASSTGTATTNEKLFF.

The chain has TRBV15 and TRBJ1-1; D is unclear. Germline CDR1 LNHNV, CDR2 YYDKDF (reference sequence). The length of the CDR3 is 14 residues. The germline V and J ends were trimmed by 0 bases and 1 base, with 6 bases remaining between them. Written as DNA, the CDR3 is TGTGCCACCAGCAGAGATAGTGCGAACACTGAAGCTTTCTTT. Translation gives CATSRDSANTEAFF. Filled out from reference TRBV15 and TRBJ1-1, the complete variable domain reads DAMVIQNPRYQVTQFGKPVTLSCSQTLNHNVMYWYQQKSSQAPKLLFHYYDKDFNNEADTPDNFQSRRPNTSFCFLDIRSPGLGDTAMYLCATSRDSANTEAFFGQGTRLTVV.

This clonotype was found a few times. The V gene is TRBV12-3 or TRBV12-4, the J gene TRBJ2-7; D might be TRBD1 or TRBD2, each matching 5 bases. The CDR3 runs 14 residues. V shed 3 bases and J shed 4 bases, with 13 bases lying between them. CDR3 residues: CASSLDLGDYEQYF. The CDR3 bases are TGTGCCAGCAGTTTGGACCTGGGGGATTACGAGCAGTACTTC.

CDR3 in amino acids: CASSEGGAEINIQYF. DNA of the CDR3: TGTGCCAGCAGTGAAGGGGGGGCGGAAATAAACATTCAGTACTTC. This chain links TRBV2 with TRBJ2-4; D might be TRBD1 or TRBD2, each matching 6 bases. This CDR3 region has 15 residues. The ends were cut back, 1 base at V and 6 bases at J, with 13 bases in the middle. Germline lookup yields CDR1 SNHLY and CDR2 FYNNEI.

This clonotype has a single count. The chain carries TRBV20-1 and TRBJ2-2, with D possibly being TRBD2 (6 bases). Looked up from germline, CDR1 is DFQATT and CDR2 is SNEGSKA (reference sequence). Deletions cut 6 bases from V and 0 bases from J, with 11 bases between. The CDR3 runs 14 residues. CDR3 sequence reads: CSATKRANTGELFF. The CDR3 bases are TGCAGTGCCACGAAGCGGGCGAACACCGGGGAGCTGTTTTTT.

This clonotype has ten or more counts. The V call is TRBV6-5, the J call TRBJ2-2; D not resolved. Germline assignment: CDR1 MNHEY and CDR2 SVGAGI. V lost 2 bases and J lost 3, with 4 bases in between. This CDR3 comprises 13 residues. The CDR3 is CASSYGDTGELFF. The CDR3 DNA reads as TGTGCCAGCAGTTACGGGGACACCGGGGAGCTGTTTTTT.

V gene TRBV12-3 or TRBV12-4 combines with J gene TRBJ1-2; D is unclear. The CDR3 is 15 residues long. V dropped 1 base and J dropped 5 bases, with 14 bases sitting between them. CDR3 sequence (DNA): TGTGCCAGCAGTTTAGGAATTTCTAGGAATTATGGCTACACCTTC. This gives the protein CASSLGISRNYGYTF.

This chain uses TRBV12-3 or TRBV12-4 with TRBJ1-1; a weak D match, TRBD1 (6 bases). V was pared by 6 bases and J by 1 base, with 12 bases between. The CDR3 loop spans 14 amino acids. CDR3 DNA: TGTGCCAGCAGGCAACAACAGGGGAACACTGAAGCTTTCTTT. As protein: CASRQQQGNTEAFF.

The chain combines TRBV4-3 with TRBJ2-3; D might be TRBD2 (5 bases). This CDR3 comprises 13 residues. V was clipped by 4 bases and J by 1 base, with 6 bases between them. Germline V gene lookup returns CDR1 LGHNA and CDR2 YSLEER. CDR3 nucleotide sequence: TGCGCCAGCAGCCGAGCGGGCACAGATACGCAGTATTTT. It codes for CASSRAGTDTQYF.

The table lists this clonotype with a few counts. The CDR3 is CASSELRGQGGNYGYTF. Written as DNA, the CDR3 is TGTGCCAGCAGTGAATTGCGCGGACAGGGTGGCAACTATGGCTACACCTTC. This chain joins TRBV2 and TRBJ1-2; 8 nucleotides line up with TRBD1. Germline CDR1 is SNHLY and CDR2 is FYNNEI. V trimming: 2 bases; J trimming: 2 bases; junction bases outside the gene matches: 10. The CDR3 has 17 residues.